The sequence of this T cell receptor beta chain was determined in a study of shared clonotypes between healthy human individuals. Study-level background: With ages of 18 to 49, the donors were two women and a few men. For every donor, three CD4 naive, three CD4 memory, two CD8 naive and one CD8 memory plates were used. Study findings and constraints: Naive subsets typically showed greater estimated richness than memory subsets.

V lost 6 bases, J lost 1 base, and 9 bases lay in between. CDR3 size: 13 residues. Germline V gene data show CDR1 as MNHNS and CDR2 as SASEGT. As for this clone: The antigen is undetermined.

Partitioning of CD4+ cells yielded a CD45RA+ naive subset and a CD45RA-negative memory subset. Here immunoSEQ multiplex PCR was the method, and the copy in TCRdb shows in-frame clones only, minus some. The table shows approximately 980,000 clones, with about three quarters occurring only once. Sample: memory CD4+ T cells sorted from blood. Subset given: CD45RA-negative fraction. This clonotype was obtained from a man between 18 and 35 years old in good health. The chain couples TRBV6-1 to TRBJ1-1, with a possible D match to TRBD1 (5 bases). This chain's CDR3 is CASRLQENTEAFF. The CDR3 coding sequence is TGTGCCAGCAGACTACAGGAGAACACTGAAGCTTTCTTT.